This T cell receptor beta chain was found in a study of beta chain features in type 1 diabetes. Sequencing targeted expressed TCRB transcripts, as all isolated RNA had been reverse transcribed. TCRdb's table, derived via immunoSEQ multiplex PCR, lists solely in-frame clones and lacks some. The data contain about 620,000 clones, roughly 15% of them singletons. The CDR3 has 14 residues. Germline V CDR1 and CDR2: SQVTM, ANQGSEA. The ends lost 5 bases at V and 3 bases at J; junction bases unmatched: 6. This clone was counted between two and nine times. The sequencing sample was made of naive CD4+ T cells from blood. The chain recombines TRBV29-1 with TRBJ2-3, with TRBD2 identical over 9 bases. The sequence was obtained from a young man in good health. CDR3 loop: CSVHAGGWTDTQYF. In DNA form, the CDR3 reads TGCAGCGTTCACGCGGGAGGGTGGACAGATACGCAGTATTTT.